Presented here are 14 T cell receptor beta chains from one specimen sequenced in a study of cytomegalovirus exposure and HLA in healthy donors (TCRdb year 2017). The library was made by the immunoSEQ multiplex PCR assay. The multiplex PCR relied on a mix of 60 forward primers for TCR Vbeta segments and 13 reverse primers for TCR Jbeta segments. TCRdb carries this immuneACCESS record with in-frame sequences only. Its versions omit some clonotypes, under half of them owing to an unresolved V gene in the studies checked, with the rest unexplained. Across this sample there are around 140,000 clones, with 82% seen only once. Of the sample, around 8.8% is held by the ten largest clones. The sequenced sample consisted of PBMCs. These receptor sequences come from a woman aged 55-69 years in good health and CMV-seropositive.

The chain is built from TRBV28 and TRBJ2-2; D perhaps matches TRBD2 (5 bases). The V end lost 6 bases, the J end lost 5 bases, and 10 bases lay between the germline ends. The CDR3 has 13 residues. Germline V lookup: CDR1 MDHEN, CDR2 SYDVKM. CDR3 bases: TGTGCCAGCAGACGGACTGTTACCGGGGAGCTGTTTTTT. Amino acid sequence: CASRRTVTGELFF. Combining the CDR3 with reference TRBV28 and TRBJ2-2 gives the whole variable domain DVKVTQSSRYLVKRTGEKVFLECVQDMDHENMFWYRQDPGLGLRLIYFSYDVKMKEKGDIPEGYSVSREKKERFSLILESASTNQTSMYLCASRRTVTGELFFGEGSRLTVL.

This chain connects TRBV7-6 to TRBJ2-7, with D unclear. V lost 0 bases, J lost 0 bases, and 9 bases lay in between. CDR3 length: 15 amino acids. Germline lookup yields CDR1 SGHVS and CDR2 FNYEAQ. The CDR3 here is CASSLATESSYEQYF. The CDR3 coding sequence is TGTGCCAGCAGCTTAGCAACCGAGAGCTCCTACGAGCAGTACTTC.

This clone occurred a few times. The chain is built from TRBV6-1 and TRBJ2-1; TRBD2 matches at 7 bases. J gave up 8 bases and V 3 bases, and 13 bases lay outside the gene matches. CDR3 size: 16 residues. Germline values: CDR1 MNHNS, CDR2 SASEGT. The chain's CDR3 is CASSEPGGGVVHEQFF. The CDR3, as DNA: TGTGCCAGCAGTGAGCCGGGAGGAGGGGTAGTGCATGAGCAGTTCTTC.

V and J are TRBV4-2 and TRBJ2-2, with 7 bases fitting TRBD2. Germline values: CDR1 LGHNA, CDR2 YNFKEQ. The V gene end was trimmed by 4 bases and the J gene end by 3 bases; junction bases not matched to a gene: 2. The CDR3 contains 14 residues. The CDR3 sequence is CASSPSGDTGELFF. The CDR3 DNA sequence: TGTGCCAGCAGCCCCAGCGGGGACACCGGGGAGCTGTTTTTT.

This chain connects TRBV5-6 to TRBJ2-3; 9 nucleotides align to TRBD2. Germline lookup yields CDR1 SGHDT and CDR2 YYEEEE. CDR3 size: 16 residues. V dropped 1 base and J dropped 5; count of bases not matched to a gene: 8. This chain's CDR3 is CASSLLLAGSLDTQYF. CDR3 DNA: TGTGCCAGCAGCTTGTTGCTAGCGGGATCTCTAGATACGCAGTATTTT. Based on the CDR3 plus reference TRBV5-6 and TRBJ2-3, the full variable domain is DAGVTQSPTHLIKTRGQQVTLRCSPKSGHDTVSWYQQALGQGPQFIFQYYEEEERQRGNFPDRFSGHQFPNYSSELNVNALLLGDSALYLCASSLLLAGSLDTQYFGPGTRLTVL.

The chain links TRBV4-1 to TRBJ2-7; a possible D gene is TRBD2 (5 bases). The CDR3 extends over 15 amino acids. Germline V gene lookup returns CDR1 MGHRA and CDR2 YSYEKL. Trimming left V 0 bases short and J 7 bases short, with 16 bases between. CDR3 sequence: CASSQDVGRTLEQYF. In DNA, the CDR3 is TGCGCCAGCAGCCAAGATGTTGGACGGACTTTAGAGCAGTACTTC.

This sequence joins TRBV7-2 and TRBJ2-3; D remains ambiguous. CDR3 size: 14 residues. Trimming cost V 5 bases and J 11 bases, with 20 bases left between them. Per germline, CDR1 SGHTA and CDR2 FQGNSA. The CDR3 DNA is TGTGCCAGCAGCACAAGACTCCATACGAGTAAGCAGTATTTT. This codes for CASSTRLHTSKQYF. The full variable domain, its missing parts supplied by reference TRBV7-2 and TRBJ2-3, is GAGVSQSPSNKVTEKGKDVELRCDPISGHTALYWYRQSLGQGLEFLIYFQGNSAPDKSGLPSDRFSAERTGGSVSTLTIQRTQQEDSAVYLCASSTRLHTSKQYFGPGTRLTVL.

The gene calls are TRBV4-1 and TRBJ1-5; D gene uncertain. The CDR3 loop spans 19 amino acids. V gave up 0 bases and J gave up 0 bases, with 18 bases separating them. In germline, CDR1 is MGHRA, CDR2 YSYEKL. This CDR3 is CASSQDRTYGKDSNQPQHF. CDR3 sequence (DNA): TGCGCCAGCAGCCAAGATCGGACCTACGGGAAAGATAGCAATCAGCCCCAGCATTTT.

This chain uses TRBV19 with TRBJ1-1, with D tentatively TRBD1 (6 bases). CDR1 and CDR2 (germline): LNHDA, SQIVND (reference sequence). Trimming shortened V by 8 bases and J by 4 bases, and 23 bases separated the two germline ends. This CDR3 is built from 16 residues. CDR3 protein: CASGGGLTEMATEAFF. Written as DNA, the CDR3 is TGTGCCAGTGGCGGGGGGCTGACAGAGATGGCCACTGAAGCTTTCTTT.

The rearrangement links TRBV7-2 to TRBJ2-5; no clear D. The CDR3 is made up of 12 amino acids. The V end was cut by 4 bases, the J end by 0 bases, with 3 bases between. Germline loops: CDR1 SGHTA, CDR2 FQGNSA. CDR3 in amino acids: CASSSYQETQYF. DNA of the CDR3: TGTGCCAGCAGCTCGTACCAAGAGACCCAGTACTTC.

This chain connects TRBV6-5 to TRBJ2-5; 7 nucleotides match TRBD1. The J call is uncertain, as TRBJ2-7 better fits the DNA end. This CDR3 spans 14 amino acids. The germline CDR1 and CDR2 sequences are MNHEY and SVGAGI. The chain's CDR3 is CASTPARGTVEQYF. The CDR3 bases are TGTGCCAGCACCCCCGCGAGGGGGACAGTCGAGCAGTACTTC.

V and J are TRBV15 and TRBJ1-4; D remains ambiguous. There are 15 residues in the CDR3. Trimming pared 0 bases from V and 7 bases from J, leaving 12 bases between. Germline values: CDR1 LNHNV, CDR2 YYDKDF (reference sequence). The chain's CDR3 is CATSREPRRGEKLFF. The CDR3 bases are TGTGCCACCAGCAGAGAGCCCCGCCGGGGTGAAAAACTGTTTTTT.

Note on this clone: The CDR3 ends on some other residue instead of the conserved phenylalanine or tryptophan, so this is likely a read error. This chain uses TRBV4-1 with TRBJ1-1, with 9 bases lining up with TRBD1. The CDR3 sequence is 16 residues long. Germline V lookup: CDR1 MGHRA, CDR2 YSYEKL. The chain's CDR3 is CASSQVSNRGHTAAFL. CDR3 coding DNA: TGCGCCAGCAGCCAAGTAAGCAACAGGGGGCACACTGCAGCTTTCTTG.

The chain links TRBV5-6 to TRBJ2-3, with 8 bases lining up with TRBD2. CDR3 length: 17 residues. Trimming cost V 0 bases and J 7 bases; bases outside gene matches: 13. Germline values: CDR1 SGHDT, CDR2 YYEEEE. DNA for the CDR3: TGTGCCAGCAGCTTGGTCGGTGCAAGCGGGAGTATAAATACGCAGTATTTT. Its protein is CASSLVGASGSINTQYF.